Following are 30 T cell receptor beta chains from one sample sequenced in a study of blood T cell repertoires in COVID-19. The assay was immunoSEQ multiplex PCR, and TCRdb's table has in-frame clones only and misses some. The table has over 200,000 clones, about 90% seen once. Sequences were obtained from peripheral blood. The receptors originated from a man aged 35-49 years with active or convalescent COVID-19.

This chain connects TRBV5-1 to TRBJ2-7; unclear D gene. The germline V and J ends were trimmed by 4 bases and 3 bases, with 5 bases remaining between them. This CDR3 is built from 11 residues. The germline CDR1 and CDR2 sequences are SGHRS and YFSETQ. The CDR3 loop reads CASSISYEQYF. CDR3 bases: TGCGCCAGCAGCATCAGCTACGAGCAGTACTTC.

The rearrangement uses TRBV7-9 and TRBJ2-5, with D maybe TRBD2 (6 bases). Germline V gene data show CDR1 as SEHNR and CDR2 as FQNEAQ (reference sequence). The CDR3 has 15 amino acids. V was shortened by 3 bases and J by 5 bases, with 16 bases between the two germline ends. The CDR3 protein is CASSFGGEREETQYF. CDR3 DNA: TGTGCCAGCAGCTTTGGCGGGGAAAGGGAGGAGACCCAGTACTTC.

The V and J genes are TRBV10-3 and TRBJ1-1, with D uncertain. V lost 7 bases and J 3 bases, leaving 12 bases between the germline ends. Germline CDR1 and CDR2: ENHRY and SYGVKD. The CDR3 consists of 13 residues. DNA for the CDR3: TGTGCCATCACCTTGGCAGGCGACACTGAAGCTTTCTTT. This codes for CAITLAGDTEAFF.

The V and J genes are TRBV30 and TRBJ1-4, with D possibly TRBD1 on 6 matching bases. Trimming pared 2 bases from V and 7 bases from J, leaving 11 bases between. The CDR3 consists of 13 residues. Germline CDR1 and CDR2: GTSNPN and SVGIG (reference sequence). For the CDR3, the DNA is TGTGCCTGGAGTCCTGGGACATCTGAAAAACTGTTTTTT. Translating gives CAWSPGTSEKLFF.

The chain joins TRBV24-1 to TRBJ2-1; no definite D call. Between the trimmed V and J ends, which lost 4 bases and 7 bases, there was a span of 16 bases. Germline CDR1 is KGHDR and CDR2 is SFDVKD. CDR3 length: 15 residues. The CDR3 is CATSDPTRISNEQFF. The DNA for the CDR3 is TGTGCCACCAGTGACCCTACCCGAATCTCGAATGAGCAGTTCTTC.

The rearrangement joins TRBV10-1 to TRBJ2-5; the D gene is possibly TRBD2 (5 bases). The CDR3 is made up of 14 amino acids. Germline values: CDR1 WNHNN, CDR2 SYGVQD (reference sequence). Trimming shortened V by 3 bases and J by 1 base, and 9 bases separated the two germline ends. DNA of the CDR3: TGCGCCAGCAGTGACGGAGGCGTCCAAGAGACCCAGTACTTC. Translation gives CASSDGGVQETQYF.

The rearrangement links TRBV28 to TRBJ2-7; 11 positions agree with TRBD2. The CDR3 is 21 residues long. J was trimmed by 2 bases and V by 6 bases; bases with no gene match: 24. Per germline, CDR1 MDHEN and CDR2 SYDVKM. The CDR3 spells CASSHTAGRATLAGGTYEQYF. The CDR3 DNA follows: TGTGCCAGCAGCCACACAGCGGGCAGGGCTACTCTAGCGGGGGGAACCTACGAGCAGTACTTC.

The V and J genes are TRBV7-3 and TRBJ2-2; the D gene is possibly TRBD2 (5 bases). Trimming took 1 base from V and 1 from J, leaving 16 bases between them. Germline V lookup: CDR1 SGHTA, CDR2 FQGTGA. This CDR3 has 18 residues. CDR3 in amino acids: CASSLSPVPGVNTGELFF. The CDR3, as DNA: TGTGCCAGCAGCTTAAGCCCGGTGCCCGGGGTGAACACCGGGGAGCTGTTTTTT. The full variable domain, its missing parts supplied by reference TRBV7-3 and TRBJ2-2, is GAGVSQTPSNKVTEKGKYVELRCDPISGHTALYWYRQSLGQGPEFLIYFQGTGAADDSGLPNDRFFAVRPEGSVSTLKIQRTERGDSAVYLCASSLSPVPGVNTGELFFGEGSRLTVL.

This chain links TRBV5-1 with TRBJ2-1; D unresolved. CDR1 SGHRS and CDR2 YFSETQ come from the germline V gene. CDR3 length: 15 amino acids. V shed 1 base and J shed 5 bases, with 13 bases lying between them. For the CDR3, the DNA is TGCGCCAGCAGCTTGTCCGCGGTCCCTAACAATGAGCAGTTCTTC. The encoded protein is CASSLSAVPNNEQFF. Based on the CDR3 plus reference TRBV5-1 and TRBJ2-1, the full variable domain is KAGVTQTPRYLIKTRGQQVTLSCSPISGHRSVSWYQQTPGQGLQFLFEYFSETQRNKGNFPGRFSGRQFSNSRSEMNVSTLELGDSALYLCASSLSAVPNNEQFFGPGTRLTVL.

The CDR3 region is CASSYRTSGNNEQFF. DNA for the CDR3: TGTGCCAGCAGTTACCGGACTAGCGGGAACAATGAGCAGTTCTTC. The chain is built from TRBV6-2 or TRBV6-3 and TRBJ2-1; 12 positions agree with TRBD2. This CDR3 region has 15 residues. Trimming cost V 2 bases and J 5 bases; bases outside gene matches: 1. CDR1 MNHEY and CDR2 SVGEGT come from the germline V gene.

Here the CDR3 reads CASSFIRGPDVVNSPLHF. The DNA of the CDR3 is TGTGCCAGCAGTTTCATCAGGGGGCCCGATGTAGTGAATTCACCCCTCCACTTT. The chain joins TRBV28 to TRBJ1-6; 8 bases are shared with TRBD1. The germline gives CDR1 MDHEN, CDR2 SYDVKM. This CDR3 spans 18 amino acids. Trimming cost V 3 bases and J 7 bases; bases outside gene matches: 14. The full variable domain, completed using reference TRBV28 and TRBJ1-6, is DVKVTQSSRYLVKRTGEKVFLECVQDMDHENMFWYRQDPGLGLRLIYFSYDVKMKEKGDIPEGYSVSREKKERFSLILESASTNQTSMYLCASSFIRGPDVVNSPLHFGNGTRLTVT.

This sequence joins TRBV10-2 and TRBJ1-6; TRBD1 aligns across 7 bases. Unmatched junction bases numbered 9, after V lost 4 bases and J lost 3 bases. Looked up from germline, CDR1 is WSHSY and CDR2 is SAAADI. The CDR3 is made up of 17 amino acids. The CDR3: CASSGLRDSYYNSPLHF. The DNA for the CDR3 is TGCGCCAGCAGTGGCCTGCGGGACAGCTACTATAATTCACCCCTCCACTTT.

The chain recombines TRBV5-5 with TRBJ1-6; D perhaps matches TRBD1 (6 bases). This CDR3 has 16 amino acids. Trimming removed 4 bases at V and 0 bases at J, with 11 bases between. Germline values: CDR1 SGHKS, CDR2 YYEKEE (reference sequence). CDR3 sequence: CASSGQPSSYNSPLHF. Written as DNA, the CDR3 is TGTGCCAGCAGCGGACAGCCGAGCTCCTATAATTCACCCCTCCACTTT.

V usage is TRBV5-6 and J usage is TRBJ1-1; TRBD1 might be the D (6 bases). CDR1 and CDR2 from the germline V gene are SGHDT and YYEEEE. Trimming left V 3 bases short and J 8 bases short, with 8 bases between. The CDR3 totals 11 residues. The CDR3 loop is CASSYTGEAFF. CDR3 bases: TGTGCCAGCAGCTACACAGGGGAAGCTTTCTTT.

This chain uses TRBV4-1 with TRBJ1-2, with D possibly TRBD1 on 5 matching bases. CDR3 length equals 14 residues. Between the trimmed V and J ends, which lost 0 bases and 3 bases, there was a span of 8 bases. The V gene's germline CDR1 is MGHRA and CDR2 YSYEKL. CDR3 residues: CASSQERGDYGYTF. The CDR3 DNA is TGCGCCAGCAGCCAAGAACGGGGGGACTATGGCTACACCTTC.

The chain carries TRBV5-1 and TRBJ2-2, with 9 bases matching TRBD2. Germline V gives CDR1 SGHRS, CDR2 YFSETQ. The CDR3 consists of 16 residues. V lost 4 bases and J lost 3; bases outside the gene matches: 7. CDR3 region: CASSLLAGGYTGELFF. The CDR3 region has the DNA TGCGCCAGCAGCCTTCTGGCGGGAGGGTACACCGGGGAGCTGTTTTTT.

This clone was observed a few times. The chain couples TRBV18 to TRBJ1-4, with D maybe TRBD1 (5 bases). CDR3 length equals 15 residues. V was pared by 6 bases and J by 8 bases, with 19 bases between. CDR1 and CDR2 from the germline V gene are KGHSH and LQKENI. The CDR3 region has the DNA TGTGCCAGCTCGCTGACGCCGGGGGTTGGAGAAAAACTGTTTTTT. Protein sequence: CASSLTPGVGEKLFF.

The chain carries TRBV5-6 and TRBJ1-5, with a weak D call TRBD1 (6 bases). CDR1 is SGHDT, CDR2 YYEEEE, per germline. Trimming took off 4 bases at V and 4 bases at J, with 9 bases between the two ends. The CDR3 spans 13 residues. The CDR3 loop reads CASSLTGNQPQHF. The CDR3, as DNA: TGTGCCAGCAGCCTCACAGGGAATCAGCCCCAGCATTTT.

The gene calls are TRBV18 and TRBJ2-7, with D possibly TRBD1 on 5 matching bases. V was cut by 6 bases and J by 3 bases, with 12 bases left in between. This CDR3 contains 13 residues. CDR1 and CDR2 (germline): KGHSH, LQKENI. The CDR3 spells CASSVTGIYEQYF. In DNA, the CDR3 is TGTGCCAGCTCGGTTACAGGAATCTACGAGCAGTACTTC. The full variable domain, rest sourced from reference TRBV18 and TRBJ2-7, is NAGVMQNPRHLVRRRGQEARLRCSPMKGHSHVYWYRQLPEEGLKFMVYLQKENIIDESGMPKERFSAEFPKEGPSILRIQQVVRGDSAAYFCASSVTGIYEQYFGPGTRLTVT.

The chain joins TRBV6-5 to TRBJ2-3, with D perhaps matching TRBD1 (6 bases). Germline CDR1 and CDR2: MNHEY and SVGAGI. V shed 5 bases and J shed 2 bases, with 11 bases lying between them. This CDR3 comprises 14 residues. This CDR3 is CASSRSGDTDTQYF. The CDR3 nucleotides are TGTGCCAGCAGTAGATCAGGGGACACAGATACGCAGTATTTT.

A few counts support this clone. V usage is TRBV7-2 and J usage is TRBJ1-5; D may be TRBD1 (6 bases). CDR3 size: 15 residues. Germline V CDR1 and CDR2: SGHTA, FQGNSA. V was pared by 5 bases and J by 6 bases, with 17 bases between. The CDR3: CASSLTGSPPQPQHF. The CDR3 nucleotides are TGTGCCAGCAGCCTCACAGGGAGTCCCCCTCAGCCCCAGCATTTT.

As DNA, the CDR3 is TGTGCCAGCAGCCCGACAGGCAGCACCATATATTTT. It is translated as CASSPTGSTIYF. The chain employs TRBV14 and TRBJ1-3; weak D call: TRBD1 (6 bases). Trimming pared 4 bases from V and 9 bases from J, leaving 10 bases between. This CDR3 contains 12 residues. CDR1 and CDR2 from the germline V gene are SGHDN and FVKESK.

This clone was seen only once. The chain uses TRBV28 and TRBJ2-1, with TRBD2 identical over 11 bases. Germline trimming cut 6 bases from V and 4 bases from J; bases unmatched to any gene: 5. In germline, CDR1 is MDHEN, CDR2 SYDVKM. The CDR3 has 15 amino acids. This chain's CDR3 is CASRGLAGGYNEQFF. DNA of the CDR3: TGTGCCAGCAGAGGGCTAGCGGGGGGATACAATGAGCAGTTCTTC.

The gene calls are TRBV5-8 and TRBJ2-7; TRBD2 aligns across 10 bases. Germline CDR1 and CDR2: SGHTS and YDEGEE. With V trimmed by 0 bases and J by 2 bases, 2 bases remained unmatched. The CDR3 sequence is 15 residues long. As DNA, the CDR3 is TGTGCCAGCAGCTTGGGACTAGCGGGTCCCTACGAGCAGTACTTC. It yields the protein CASSLGLAGPYEQYF.

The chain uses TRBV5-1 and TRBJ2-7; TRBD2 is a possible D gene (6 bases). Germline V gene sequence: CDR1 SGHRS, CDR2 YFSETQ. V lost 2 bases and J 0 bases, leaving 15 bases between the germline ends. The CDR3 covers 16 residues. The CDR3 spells CASSLGGGAHSYEQYF. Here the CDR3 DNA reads TGCGCCAGCAGCTTAGGTGGAGGGGCGCACTCCTACGAGCAGTACTTC.

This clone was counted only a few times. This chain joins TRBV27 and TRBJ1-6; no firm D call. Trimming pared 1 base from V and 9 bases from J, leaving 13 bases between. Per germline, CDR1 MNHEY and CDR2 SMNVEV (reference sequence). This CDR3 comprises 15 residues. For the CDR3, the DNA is TGTGCCAGCAGTTTATTTTCAGACTACGCTTCACCCCTCCACTTT. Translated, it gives CASSLFSDYASPLHF.

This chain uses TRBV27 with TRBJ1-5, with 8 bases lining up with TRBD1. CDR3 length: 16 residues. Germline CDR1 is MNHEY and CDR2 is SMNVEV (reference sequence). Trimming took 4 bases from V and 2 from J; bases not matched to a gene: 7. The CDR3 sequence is CASSSQPGQGNQPQHF. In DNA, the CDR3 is TGTGCCAGCAGTTCCCAGCCGGGACAGGGCAATCAGCCCCAGCATTTT.

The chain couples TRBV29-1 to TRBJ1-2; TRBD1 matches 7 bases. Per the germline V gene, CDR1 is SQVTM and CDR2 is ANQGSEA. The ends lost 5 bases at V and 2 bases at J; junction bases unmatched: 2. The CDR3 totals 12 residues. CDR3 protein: CSVIQGNYGYTF. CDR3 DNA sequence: TGCAGCGTTATACAGGGGAACTATGGCTACACCTTC.

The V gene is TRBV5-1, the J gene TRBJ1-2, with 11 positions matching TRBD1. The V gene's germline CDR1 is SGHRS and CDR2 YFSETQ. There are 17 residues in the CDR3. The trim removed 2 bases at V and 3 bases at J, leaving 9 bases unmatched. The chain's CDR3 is CASSLGDRGNSDYGYTF. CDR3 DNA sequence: TGCGCCAGCAGCTTAGGGGACAGGGGGAATTCGGACTATGGCTACACCTTC.

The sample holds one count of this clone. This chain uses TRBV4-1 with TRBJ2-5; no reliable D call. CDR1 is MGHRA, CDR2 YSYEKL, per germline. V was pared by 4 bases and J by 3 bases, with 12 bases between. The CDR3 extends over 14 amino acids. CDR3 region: CASSLSEVEETQYF. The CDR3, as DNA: TGCGCCAGCAGCCTGAGCGAGGTAGAAGAGACCCAGTACTTC.